Listed below are T cell receptor beta chains from one sample, sequenced in a study of quantifying T cell responses using KT2 cells. TCRdb redid the calling of the UMI-ligation and nested PCR reads with MiXCR, one entry per CDR3 protein. The repertoire includes about 33,000 distinct CDR3 sequences, approximately 10% of them detected once, and about 9.9% sits in the top ten. Sequencing was carried out using PBMCs spiked with cells of the T cell clone KT2. These receptors all come from a human donor. The CDR3 runs from the conserved cysteine through the conserved F or W. A D gene is named only where the DNA matches it firmly. Not all rows give a size; the values are once, few, many and, for expanded clones, a class.

J: TRBJ2-3; D: TRBD1; size: many; V: TRBV2; DNA: TGTGCCAGCAGCCTGGGACAGCTGATGGATACGCAGTATTTT; CDR3: CASSLGQLMDTQYF
J: TRBJ1-2; D: TRBD1; size: few; V: TRBV19; DNA: TGTGCCAGTAGTAGGGACAGCTATGGCTACACCTTC; CDR3: CASSRDSYGYTF
J: TRBJ1-6; D: TRBD1; size: few; V: TRBV6-1; DNA: TGTGCCAGCAGTGGGGGACAGGGGGGCTCACCCCTCCACTTT; CDR3: CASSGGQGGSPLHF
J: TRBJ2-2; D: TRBD1; size: few; V: TRBV3-1; DNA: TGTGCCAGCAGCCCCCCTTGGGACAGCGGCGGTCCCGGGGAGCTGTTTTTT; CDR3: CASSPPWDSGGPGELFF
J: TRBJ2-3; D: TRBD1; size: many; V: TRBV7-9; DNA: TGTGCCAGCAGCTCAGGACAGGGGGTAACAGATACGCAGTATTTT; CDR3: CASSSGQGVTDTQYF
J: TRBJ2-2; D: .; size: few; V: TRBV18; DNA: TGTGCCAGCTCACGATCGAACACCGGGGAGCTGTTTTTT; CDR3: CASSRSNTGELFF
J: TRBJ2-4; D: TRBD1; size: few; V: TRBV18; DNA: TGTGCCAGCTCACCTAAGACAGGGTGGGACATTCAGTACTTC; CDR3: CASSPKTGWDIQYF
J: TRBJ1-4; D: .; size: few; V: TRBV14; DNA: TGTGCCAGCAGCCCCCTCCAGGGTTCACTCCGGGAAAAACTGTTTTTT; CDR3: CASSPLQGSLREKLFF
J: TRBJ1-2; D: TRBD1; size: few; V: TRBV2; DNA: TGTGCCAGCAGTACGGGACAGCGAAACTATGGCTACACCTTC; CDR3: CASSTGQRNYGYTF
J: TRBJ2-3; D: TRBD2; size: .; V: TRBV18; DNA: TGTGCCAGCTCAGAGCTAGCGGGAGCCACAGATACGCAGTATTTT; CDR3: CASSELAGATDTQYF
J: TRBJ1-1; D: .; size: many; V: TRBV4-3; DNA: TGCGCCAGCAGCCAAGATGTTACGGGTACCATAGGGGGTACTTTCTTT; CDR3: CASSQDVTGTIGGTFF
J: TRBJ2-3; D: TRBD1; size: many; V: TRBV20-1; DNA: TGCAGTGCTAGAAACGGGGGACAGGGTGGCGATACGCAGTATTTT; CDR3: CSARNGGQGGDTQYF